Shown below are 15 T cell receptor beta chains from a single sample sequenced in a study of a mutant IDH1 vaccine in newly diagnosed glioma. Time point defined: baseline, week 1 (first vaccination visit). Treatment reported: pre-vaccination baseline after standard-of-care therapy. Clones were sequenced by immunoSEQ multiplex PCR, and TCRdb holds only the in-frame ones, with some missing. The table has about 88,000 clones, 82% seen once; the top ten hold 5% to 5.5%. The sample was PBMCs, taken from a glioma patient treated with radiotherapy, temozolomide or both. The receptors originated from a middle-aged man with glioma. Some clones in this sample may be carry-over from other donors' samples.

V and J are TRBV2 and TRBJ1-5; maybe TRBD1 (5 bases). The CDR3 spans 13 residues. With 5 bases removed from V and 4 bases from J, the gap between germline ends came to 9 bases. CDR1 is SNHLY, CDR2 FYNNEI, per germline. DNA of the CDR3: TGTGCCAGCAGTCAGGGAAGTAATCAGCCCCAGCATTTT. It encodes CASSQGSNQPQHF. The full variable domain, rest sourced from reference TRBV2 and TRBJ1-5, is EPEVTQTPSHQVTQMGQEVILRCVPISNHLYFYWYRQILGQKVEFLVSFYNNEISEKSEIFDDQFSVERPDGSNFTLKIRSTKLEDSAMYFCASSQGSNQPQHFGDGTRLSIL.

The CDR3 DNA reads as TGTGCCAGCAGGAGAGAGGGACAGATACCGACTGAAGCTTTCTTT. This sequence encodes CASRREGQIPTEAFF. The V and J genes are TRBV2 and TRBJ1-1; 7 bases align to TRBD1. There are 15 residues in the CDR3. The V segment lost 6 bases and the J segment 5 bases; nucleotides outside the gene matches: 12. CDR1 is SNHLY and CDR2 is FYNNEI in the germline V gene. Full variable domain (missing parts from reference TRBV2 and TRBJ1-1): EPEVTQTPSHQVTQMGQEVILRCVPISNHLYFYWYRQILGQKVEFLVSFYNNEISEKSEIFDDQFSVERPDGSNFTLKIRSTKLEDSAMYFCASRREGQIPTEAFFGQGTRLTVV.

The chain couples TRBV29-1 to TRBJ2-3; tentative D call: TRBD2 (6 bases). The CDR3 consists of 14 residues. Trimming took 2 bases from V and 2 from J, leaving 11 bases between them. Germline assignment: CDR1 SQVTM and CDR2 ANQGSEA. The CDR3 here is CSVESGHDTDTQYF. The CDR3 bases are TGCAGCGTTGAAAGCGGGCACGACACAGATACGCAGTATTTT.

The DNA for the CDR3 is TGTGCCTGGAGTGTAGCGGGGCTCAATCAGCCCCAGCATTTT. Translating gives CAWSVAGLNQPQHF. The J gene is TRBJ1-5, the V gene TRBV30, with D perhaps matching TRBD1 (5 bases). V was cut by 0 bases and J by 3 bases, with 9 bases left in between. The CDR3 runs to 14 residues. The germline V gene encodes CDR1 GTSNPN and CDR2 SVGIG (reference sequence).

The gene calls are TRBV6-6 and TRBJ2-7; D gene uncertain. This CDR3 has 15 residues. The germline V gene has CDR1 MNHNY and CDR2 SVGAGI (reference sequence). V was cut by 0 bases and J by 0 bases, with 9 bases left in between. The CDR3, as DNA: TGTGCCAGCAGTTACTCGTCGGAGAGCTCCTACGAGCAGTACTTC. Its translation: CASSYSSESSYEQYF.

In DNA, the CDR3 is TGCGCCAGCGCGGACAGGATCTCTGGAAACACCATATATTTT. It translates to CASADRISGNTIYF. The V and J genes are TRBV4-1 and TRBJ1-3; TRBD1 agrees at 7 bases. The germline V gene encodes CDR1 MGHRA and CDR2 YSYEKL. The CDR3 covers 14 residues. V lost 8 bases and J lost 0; bases outside the gene matches: 4.

The rearrangement links TRBV5-1 to TRBJ2-2, with D perhaps matching TRBD2 (6 bases). CDR3 length equals 15 residues. Trimming pared 0 bases from V and 7 bases from J, leaving 13 bases between. Germline CDR1 reads SGHRS; CDR2 reads YFSETQ. The CDR3, as DNA: TGCGCCAGCAGCTTGGTAGGACTAAATTACGGGGAGCTGTTTTTT. This sequence encodes CASSLVGLNYGELFF.

In its sample, this clone was seen a few times. The chain uses TRBV5-6 and TRBJ1-6; 8 bases line up with TRBD1. The ends lost 2 bases at V and 7 bases at J; junction bases unmatched: 8. Germline assignment: CDR1 SGHDT and CDR2 YYEEEE. CDR3 length: 16 amino acids. In DNA, the CDR3 is TGTGCCAGCAGCTTCCGGACAGGGCCAGGGAATTCACCCCTCCACTTT. This encodes CASSFRTGPGNSPLHF.

This chain links TRBV7-9 with TRBJ2-5; D perhaps matches TRBD2 (5 bases). V was trimmed by 8 bases and J by 2 bases, leaving 18 bases between them. Germline V gene lookup returns CDR1 SEHNR and CDR2 FQNEAQ (reference sequence). The CDR3 is made up of 15 amino acids. CDR3 nucleotides: TGTGCCAGCGGACGACATGTGAGAGGGCAAGAGACCCAGTACTTC. Residues: CASGRHVRGQETQYF.

The chain has TRBV2 and TRBJ1-5; TRBD1 matches at 11 bases. Germline V gives CDR1 SNHLY, CDR2 FYNNEI. Trimming cost V 5 bases and J 7 bases; bases outside gene matches: 7. The length of the CDR3 is 15 residues. DNA of the CDR3: TGTGCCAGCAGTTGGGGGCGGACAGGGGGCCAGCCCCAGCATTTT. Its protein product is CASSWGRTGGQPQHF.

The CDR3 DNA sequence: TGTGCCACCAGCAGGGCTGACAGCGATAGCAATCAGCCCCAGCATTTT. Translated: CATSRADSDSNQPQHF. This chain joins TRBV15 and TRBJ1-5; possible D gene TRBD1, 5 bases. V dropped 3 bases and J dropped 0 bases, with 12 bases sitting between them. The CDR3 spans 16 residues. CDR1 is LNHNV, CDR2 YYDKDF, per germline (reference sequence).

The chain has TRBV6-5 and TRBJ1-1, with 7 bases that match TRBD1. V gave up 6 bases and J gave up 2 bases; unmatched junction bases: 6. The CDR3 loop spans 14 amino acids. Per the germline V gene, CDR1 is MNHEY and CDR2 is SVGAGI. The CDR3 nucleotides are TGTGCCAGCAGCACCGACAGGGACAACACTGAAGCTTTCTTT. Its protein product is CASSTDRDNTEAFF.

The chain joins TRBV5-1 to TRBJ2-7; the match to TRBD1 covers 9 bases. This CDR3 has 15 amino acids. From germline, CDR1 is SGHRS and CDR2 YFSETQ. After removal of 0 bases from V and 4 bases from J, the junction contained 5 bases not matched to a gene. The CDR3 bases are TGCGCCAGCAGCTTGGTACAGGGGGCTGTATACGAGCAGTACTTC. It specifies CASSLVQGAVYEQYF.

This clone appeared many times. The chain uses TRBV29-1 and TRBJ1-1, with unresolved D. Germline CDR1 is SQVTM and CDR2 is ANQGSEA. The CDR3 covers 14 residues. Trimming removed 7 bases at V and 0 bases at J, with 15 bases between. The CDR3 sequence is CSGVRGRLNTEAFF. The DNA for the CDR3 is TGCAGCGGGGTCCGAGGGCGCCTGAACACTGAAGCTTTCTTT.

The table lists this clone with a count of one. V gene TRBV11-3 combines with J gene TRBJ2-7; 8 bases line up with TRBD1. Germline CDR1 is SGHNT and CDR2 is YENEEA. This CDR3 region has 15 residues. Trimming at V came to 0 bases and at J to 3 bases, leaving 4 bases not matched to a gene. The CDR3 sequence: CASSLDQDRDYEQYF. DNA of the CDR3: TGTGCCAGCAGCTTAGATCAGGACAGGGACTACGAGCAGTACTTC.